The clone carrying this TCR beta chain was observed at least ten times. Its antigen is undetermined. Original processing methods: To classify distant metastasis in papillary thyroid cancer, a model was built from CDR3 differences across clinicopathological groups. TCRdb reanalyzed the PCR reads with MiXCR. The V and J calls shown here were made by TCRdb, not taken from the authors' results. The table records 35,000 to 50,000 clones, less than 20% of them present only once. The sample belongs to a study of metastatic and nonmetastatic thyroid tumors. Study in general: For malignant and benign thyroid patients, tumor or nodule tissue and blood were the sources whose repertoires were compared.

V lost 0 bases to trimming and J lost 7 bases, with 19 bases between them. This CDR3 is built from 17 residues. CDR1 is SGHRS and CDR2 is YFSETQ in the germline V gene. Thyroid surgery took place with no prior treatment in any patient. General study findings and limits: According to reports, the diversity of TCR beta was significantly higher in malignant thyroid tumors than in benign nodules, and this held in both blood and tumor samples.

The sequencing sample was made of tumor tissue. The TCR was taken from a female donor with papillary thyroid cancer or a benign thyroid nodule (not recorded which). Some clones in this sample may be carry-over from other donors' samples. The chain is built from TRBV5-1 and TRBJ1-4, with no clear D. The CDR3 region is CASSLEVNLRRSEKLFF. DNA of the CDR3: TGCGCCAGCAGCTTGGAGGTAAATTTAAGGAGGAGTGAAAAACTGTTTTTT. The variable domain in full, completed from reference TRBV5-1 and TRBJ1-4, reads KAGVTQTPRYLIKTRGQQVTLSCSPISGHRSVSWYQQTPGQGLQFLFEYFSETQRNKGNFPGRFSGRQFSNSRSEMNVSTLELGDSALYLCASSLEVNLRRSEKLFFGSGTQLSVL.